The 22 T cell receptor beta chains in this list originate from one sample, sequenced in a study of cytomegalovirus exposure and HLA in healthy donors. Primers for the PCR totalled 60 Vbeta and 13 Jbeta. The data were produced by immunoSEQ multiplex PCR, yet TCRdb's version contains in-frame clones alone and is incomplete. Among over 150,000 clones listed, around 72% were seen once. Sequenced input: PBMCs. The receptors here all came from a man aged 45-65 years in good health and CMV-seronegative.

The V call is TRBV5-4, the J call TRBJ2-5, with 9 bases aligning to TRBD1. CDR1 is SGHNT and CDR2 is YYREEE in the germline V gene (reference sequence). V shed 1 base, J shed 7 bases, and the junction held 8 bases outside the gene matches. CDR3 length: 15 residues. CDR3 protein: CASSLQTGTGMTQYF. Written as DNA, the CDR3 is TGTGCCAGCAGCTTGCAAACCGGGACAGGGATGACCCAGTACTTC.

The J gene is TRBJ2-6, the V gene TRBV2; maybe TRBD2 (6 bases). Trimming stripped 6 bases from V and 4 bases from J, with 10 bases between. CDR3 size: 14 residues. The germline gives CDR1 SNHLY, CDR2 FYNNEI. CDR3 coding DNA: TGTGCCAGCAGGGGGGACTTCGGGGCCAACGTCCTGACTTTC. Protein: CASRGDFGANVLTF.

V gene TRBV18 combines with J gene TRBJ1-3; TRBD1 agrees at 8 bases. This CDR3 has 15 residues. The ends lost 1 base at V and 6 bases at J; junction bases unmatched: 5. Germline CDR1 KGHSH, CDR2 LQKENI. DNA for the CDR3: TGTGCCAGCTCACCACGGAACAGGGGGATAAACACCATATATTTT. Residues: CASSPRNRGINTIYF.

The chain joins TRBV5-4 to TRBJ2-7; D is possibly TRBD2 (6 bases). The germline CDR1 and CDR2 sequences are SGHNT and YYREEE (reference sequence). The CDR3 extends over 13 amino acids. The V end lost 4 bases, the J end lost 2 bases, and 10 bases lay between the germline ends. The chain's CDR3 is CASSRDSTYEQYF. CDR3 in DNA: TGTGCCAGCAGCCGGGACTCGACCTACGAGCAGTACTTC.

The chain combines TRBV4-1 with TRBJ1-6; perhaps TRBD1 as D (5 bases). Germline lookup yields CDR1 MGHRA and CDR2 YSYEKL. This CDR3 is 16 amino acids long. The V and J ends lost 6 bases and 0 bases respectively, with 12 bases between them. As DNA, the CDR3 is TGCGCCAGCAGTCCGGGGGGGAGCTCCTATAATTCACCCCTCCACTTT. It translates to CASSPGGSSYNSPLHF.

This clone was recorded a few times. V and J are TRBV9 and TRBJ2-1; 12 nucleotides align to TRBD2. The germline V gene encodes CDR1 SGDLS and CDR2 YYNGEE. CDR3 length equals 17 residues. Trimming cost V 4 bases and J 0 bases; bases outside gene matches: 5. CDR3 coding DNA: TGTGCCAGCAGCTTCCGACTAGCGGGGGTCTCCTACAATGAGCAGTTCTTC. It is translated as CASSFRLAGVSYNEQFF.

J is TRBJ2-5 and V is TRBV5-1, with D tentatively TRBD1 (5 bases). Germline CDR1 is SGHRS and CDR2 is YFSETQ. The CDR3 consists of 12 residues. V lost 4 bases, J lost 7 bases, and 11 bases lay in between. CDR3 coding DNA: TGCGCCAGCAGCCCAGAACAGGCGACCCAGTACTTC. It translates to CASSPEQATQYF.

The gene calls are TRBV18 and TRBJ1-6; 9 bases agree with TRBD1. The CDR3 covers 16 residues. CDR1 KGHSH and CDR2 LQKENI come from the germline V gene. V was clipped by 2 bases and J by 6 bases; unmatched bases: 5. This chain's CDR3 is CASSPSGTGFNSPLHF. The CDR3 DNA follows: TGTGCCAGCTCACCATCCGGGACAGGGTTTAATTCACCCCTCCACTTT.

The chain carries TRBV5-1 and TRBJ1-3; D is perhaps TRBD1 (6 bases). The CDR3 runs to 14 residues. V lost 0 bases to trimming and J lost 8 bases, with 12 bases between them. The germline V gene has CDR1 SGHRS and CDR2 YFSETQ. The CDR3 nucleotides read TGCGCCAGCAGCTTGGGACAGGTGGCGGACACCATATATTTT. Translating it yields CASSLGQVADTIYF.

The V call is TRBV5-1, the J call TRBJ2-1; perhaps TRBD2 as D (6 bases). CDR1 is SGHRS, CDR2 YFSETQ, per germline. V lost 7 bases and J lost 0, with 14 bases in between. CDR3 size: 15 residues. This chain's CDR3 is CASGIAVGSYNEQFF. For the CDR3, the DNA is TGCGCCAGCGGAATAGCGGTCGGCTCCTACAATGAGCAGTTCTTC.

The chain has TRBV13 and TRBJ2-5, with 9 bases identical to TRBD2. The CDR3 sequence is 16 residues long. The V and J ends lost 4 bases and 0 bases, in that order; junction bases with no gene match: 6. Germline-derived CDR1 and CDR2 are PRHDT and FYEKMQ (reference sequence). DNA for the CDR3: TGTGCCAGCAGCTCCCGACTAGCGGAAAACCAAGAGACCCAGTACTTC. Encoded protein: CASSSRLAENQETQYF.

CDR3 DNA: TGTGCCAGCAGCTCCGGGACATCTTACGAGCAGTACTTC. Translation: CASSSGTSYEQYF. The V call is TRBV5-6, the J call TRBJ2-7, with D perhaps matching TRBD1 (6 bases). This CDR3 spans 13 amino acids. Trimming took off 3 bases at V and 4 bases at J, with 11 bases between the two ends. Germline V gene sequence: CDR1 SGHDT, CDR2 YYEEEE.

The chain joins TRBV11-2 to TRBJ1-1; possible D gene TRBD1, 6 bases. From germline, CDR1 is SGHAT and CDR2 FQNNGV. The CDR3 covers 14 residues. V lost 5 bases and J 4 bases, leaving 14 bases between the germline ends. The CDR3 sequence is CASSLGTGTTEAFF. The CDR3 DNA sequence: TGTGCCAGCAGCCTGGGAACAGGGACCACTGAAGCTTTCTTT.

V gene TRBV7-2 combines with J gene TRBJ2-7; TRBD2 agrees at 7 bases. Germline V gene sequence: CDR1 SGHTA, CDR2 FQGNSA. V lost 5 bases to trimming and J lost 0 bases; unmatched junction nucleotides: 7. This CDR3 contains 15 residues. CDR3 DNA: TGTGCCAGCAGCCCGGGGGGAGGTGGCTCCTACGAGCAGTACTTC. It codes for CASSPGGGGSYEQYF.

V is TRBV18 and J is TRBJ1-2; D is unresolved. The CDR3 sequence is 11 residues long. Trimming took 8 bases from V and 8 from J, leaving 12 bases between them. CDR1 and CDR2 from the germline V gene are KGHSH and LQKENI. The CDR3 reads CASGRTGGYTF. Written as DNA, the CDR3 is TGTGCCAGCGGTCGAACGGGGGGCTACACCTTC.

The chain is built from TRBV19 and TRBJ2-6, with D possibly TRBD1 on 5 matching bases. The V and J ends lost 7 bases and 0 bases respectively, with 10 bases between them. The CDR3 is 15 amino acids. From germline, CDR1 is LNHDA and CDR2 SQIVND (reference sequence). CDR3 sequence (DNA): TGTGCCAGTACCATAGGGGACTCTGGGGCCAACGTCCTGACTTTC. It is translated as CASTIGDSGANVLTF.

The chain couples TRBV6-1 to TRBJ1-3, with unresolved D. Germline V gene data show CDR1 as MNHNS and CDR2 as SASEGT. CDR3 length: 14 residues. The germline V and J ends were trimmed by 6 bases and 4 bases, with 13 bases remaining between them. The CDR3 nucleotides are TGTGCCAGCAGCTTTAACATGGAGGGAAACACCATATATTTT. It specifies CASSFNMEGNTIYF.

This clone occurred a few times. This chain uses TRBV7-9 with TRBJ2-2; 8 bases match TRBD2. Per the germline V gene, CDR1 is SEHNR and CDR2 is FQNEAQ (reference sequence). The CDR3 is 16 amino acids. The V gene end was trimmed by 5 bases and the J gene end by 5 bases; junction bases not matched to a gene: 10. The chain's CDR3 is CASSAGERGKTGELFF. The CDR3 nucleotides are TGTGCCAGCAGCGCAGGGGAGCGGGGGAAGACCGGGGAGCTGTTTTTT. Full variable domain (rest looked up from reference TRBV7-9 and TRBJ2-2): DTGVSQNPRHKITKRGQNVTFRCDPISEHNRLYWYRQTLGQGPEFLTYFQNEAQLEKSRLLSDRFSAERPKGSFSTLEIQRTEQGDSAMYLCASSAGERGKTGELFFGEGSRLTVL.

The chain links TRBV5-4 to TRBJ2-1, with 10 nucleotides matching TRBD1. CDR3 length: 15 amino acids. CDR1 is SGHNT, CDR2 YYREEE, per germline (reference sequence). V was pared by 0 bases and J by 3 bases, with 0 bases of the junction left unmatched. The CDR3, as DNA: TGTGCCAGCAGCTTGGGGGACAGGGGCTACAATGAGCAGTTCTTC. Amino acid sequence: CASSLGDRGYNEQFF. Supplemented by reference TRBV5-4 and TRBJ2-1, the full variable domain reads ETGVTQSPTHLIKTRGQQVTLRCSSQSGHNTVSWYQQALGQGPQFIFQYYREEENGRGNFPPRFSGLQFPNYSSELNVNALELDDSALYLCASSLGDRGYNEQFFGPGTRLTVL.

The chain has TRBV29-1 and TRBJ1-2, with 11 bases identical to TRBD1. Germline loops: CDR1 SQVTM, CDR2 ANQGSEA. CDR3 length equals 13 residues. The CDR3 sequence is CRGWTGGAYGYTF. The CDR3 DNA sequence: TGCAGGGGATGGACAGGGGGCGCGTATGGCTACACCTTC.

Comments on this clone: Distinct nucleotide sequences in the sample also encode this CDR3. The gene calls are TRBV4-2 and TRBJ1-3; D unclear. The V gene's germline CDR1 is LGHNA and CDR2 YNFKEQ. The CDR3 runs to 15 residues. V gave up 4 bases and J gave up 0 bases, with 10 bases separating them. Here the CDR3 DNA reads TGTGCCAGCAGCCCCTGGACTGCCTCTGGAAACACCATATATTTT. This gives the protein CASSPWTASGNTIYF.

The chain links TRBV7-6 to TRBJ2-1, with D perhaps TRBD1 (5 bases). The V gene's germline CDR1 is SGHVS and CDR2 FNYEAQ. V dropped 1 base and J dropped 4 bases, with 11 bases sitting between them. There are 15 residues in the CDR3. The CDR3, as DNA: TGTGCCAGCAGCTTAGGGGGCACGCCATACAATGAGCAGTTCTTC. Encoded protein: CASSLGGTPYNEQFF.